The 30 T cell receptor beta chains given below trace back to one sample, sequenced in a study of cytomegalovirus exposure and HLA in healthy donors. 13 Jbeta primers and 60 Vbeta primers were used for the PCR. Sequencing used immunoSEQ multiplex PCR; TCRdb keeps in-frame clones, though not all of them. The table lists about 200,000 clones, roughly 73% of them singletons, with approximately 1.8% in the top ten. Source material: PBMCs. The receptors here all came from a woman younger than 45 in good health and CMV-seronegative.

This chain connects TRBV7-3 to TRBJ2-3; D uncertain. Germline lookup yields CDR1 SGHTA and CDR2 FQGTGA. The length of the CDR3 is 15 residues. The V gene lost 0 bases and the J gene lost 2 bases, with 9 bases spanning the gap. This chain's CDR3 is CASSLTSAHTDTQYF. As DNA, the CDR3 is TGTGCCAGCAGCTTAACCAGCGCCCACACAGATACGCAGTATTTT.

This clone was counted a single time. The CDR3, as DNA: TGCGCCAGCAGCTCCCTGGACAGGTCCTACGAGCAGTACTTC. Translation: CASSSLDRSYEQYF. The rearrangement links TRBV5-1 to TRBJ2-7; 7 bases align to TRBD1. CDR3 size: 14 residues. The V segment lost 3 bases and the J segment 1 base; nucleotides outside the gene matches: 4. Germline assignment: CDR1 SGHRS and CDR2 YFSETQ.

The chain combines TRBV7-2 with TRBJ2-7; D is uncertain. Germline V gene data show CDR1 as SGHTA and CDR2 as FQGNSA. This CDR3 contains 14 residues. Trimming cost V 5 bases and J 2 bases, with 13 bases left between them. The CDR3 region has the DNA TGTGCCAGCAGCCAACTCACAGTTACCTACGAGCAGTACTTC. Translated, it gives CASSQLTVTYEQYF.

The CDR3 region has the DNA TGTGCCAGCAGCCTCCGGGACTGGGGGAACACTGAAGCTTTCTTT. Translated, it gives CASSLRDWGNTEAFF. The genes are TRBV5-6 and TRBJ1-1; a weak D match, TRBD1 (5 bases). Trimming removed 4 bases from V and 1 base from J, with 14 bases in between. The CDR3 contains 15 residues. Germline assignment: CDR1 SGHDT and CDR2 YYEEEE.

This rearrangement joins TRBV5-5 to TRBJ2-2; tentative D call: TRBD1 (6 bases). The CDR3 runs 16 residues. The germline V and J ends were trimmed by 0 bases and 5 bases, with 14 bases remaining between them. The germline V gene has CDR1 SGHKS and CDR2 YYEKEE (reference sequence). In nucleotides, the CDR3 is TGTGCCAGCAGCTTGGATGGGACACCGAGGACCGGGGAGCTGTTTTTT. It encodes CASSLDGTPRTGELFF. Supplemented by reference TRBV5-5 and TRBJ2-2, the full variable domain reads DAGVTQSPTHLIKTRGQQVTLRCSPISGHKSVSWYQQVLGQGPQFIFQYYEKEERGRGNFPDRFSARQFPNYSSELNVNALLLGDSALYLCASSLDGTPRTGELFFGEGSRLTVL.

The chain couples TRBV12-5 to TRBJ1-2; D not certain. CDR3 size: 17 residues. Trimming left V 5 bases short and J 0 bases short, with 19 bases between. CDR1 and CDR2 from the germline V gene are LGHNT and FRNRAP. In DNA, the CDR3 is TGTGCTAGTGGTCCGTCGAGGGTACACAAGTCTAACTATGGCTACACCTTC. Residues: CASGPSRVHKSNYGYTF.

This clone was detected a few times. The chain joins TRBV4-3 to TRBJ1-5; D uncertain. V lost 0 bases and J lost 3, with 9 bases in between. This CDR3 has 15 amino acids. Looked up from germline, CDR1 is LGHNA and CDR2 is YSLEER. CDR3 coding DNA: TGCGCCAGCAGCCAAGATGACACGTTCAATCAGCCCCAGCATTTT. It yields the protein CASSQDDTFNQPQHF.

The chain links TRBV25-1 to TRBJ2-7, with 9 bases aligning to TRBD1. The germline V gene has CDR1 MGHDK and CDR2 SYGVNS. The CDR3 has 15 residues. V was clipped by 4 bases and J by 5 bases; unmatched bases: 9. The CDR3 nucleotides read TGTGCCAGCAGTGGGTCCGGGACAGGGAATCACGAGCAGTACTTC. Translated: CASSGSGTGNHEQYF.

The CDR3 DNA reads as TGCAGCGTTGAAGACCCTCAGGGTACGAACACTGAAGCTTTCTTT. The encoded protein is CSVEDPQGTNTEAFF. The rearrangement links TRBV29-1 to TRBJ1-1; TRBD1 might be the D (5 bases). Germline assignment: CDR1 SQVTM and CDR2 ANQGSEA. This CDR3 is built from 15 residues. V shed 0 bases and J shed 1 base, with 12 bases lying between them.

This clone showed up just a few times. The rearrangement uses TRBV6-5 and TRBJ1-2; 7 bases are a match to TRBD1. Trimming removed 2 bases from V and 8 bases from J; junction bases left unmatched: 11. Germline lookup yields CDR1 MNHEY and CDR2 SVGAGI. The CDR3 runs to 15 residues. The DNA for the CDR3 is TGTGCCAGCAGTTACGCGGTACAGGGGCTCCGGGGCTACACCTTC. Protein sequence: CASSYAVQGLRGYTF.

This chain links TRBV2 with TRBJ2-7; no firm D call. Between the trimmed V and J ends, which lost 7 bases and 0 bases, there was a span of 13 bases. The germline V gene has CDR1 SNHLY and CDR2 FYNNEI. This CDR3 spans 14 amino acids. The CDR3 nucleotides read TGTGCCAGCATGGGCAGCATACGCTCCTACGAGCAGTACTTC. Protein sequence: CASMGSIRSYEQYF.

The chain joins TRBV11-2 to TRBJ2-3, with TRBD2 identical over 9 bases. This CDR3 has 14 residues. The V gene's germline CDR1 is SGHAT and CDR2 FQNNGV. V shed 8 bases and J 2 bases; nucleotides not matched to a gene: 5. The CDR3 DNA follows: TGTGCCAGCCGGCTAGCGGGGATCACAGATACGCAGTATTTT. Translated: CASRLAGITDTQYF.

This chain links TRBV5-1 with TRBJ1-4, with no clear D. Germline assignment: CDR1 SGHRS and CDR2 YFSETQ. Trimming removed 1 base at V and 3 bases at J, with 7 bases between. The CDR3 consists of 14 residues. CDR3 coding DNA: TGCGCCAGCAGCTTGACCCCAGCTAATGAAAAACTGTTTTTT. As protein: CASSLTPANEKLFF.

This clone showed up just a few times. The genes are TRBV19 and TRBJ1-5, with D unclear. V lost 0 bases, J lost 7 bases, and 10 bases lay in between. Germline lookup yields CDR1 LNHDA and CDR2 SQIVND (reference sequence). This CDR3 comprises 14 residues. In DNA form, the CDR3 reads TGTGCCAGTAGTATAGAGGGCCCCAGGCAGCCCCAGCATTTT. Amino acids: CASSIEGPRQPQHF.

This clone has more than one count but fewer than ten. The J gene is TRBJ2-1, the V gene TRBV27; 8 bases line up with TRBD1. The CDR3 contains 15 residues. With 6 bases clipped from V and 3 bases from J, the junction kept 7 bases outside the gene matches. CDR1 and CDR2 (germline): MNHEY, SMNVEV (reference sequence). The CDR3, as DNA: TGTGCCAGCAGCTTGGAGGGACAGGACTACAATGAGCAGTTCTTC. It codes for CASSLEGQDYNEQFF.

The genes are TRBV7-2 and TRBJ2-7; TRBD2 matches 10 bases. CDR1 and CDR2 (germline): SGHTA, FQGNSA. Unmatched junction bases numbered 4, after V lost 5 bases and J lost 0 bases. The CDR3 loop spans 15 amino acids. The CDR3 nucleotides read TGTGCCAGCAGCCCGGCTAGCGGGAGCTCCTACGAGCAGTACTTC. Translated, it gives CASSPASGSSYEQYF.

The gene calls are TRBV6-5 and TRBJ2-7; 10 bases match TRBD1. The ends lost 5 bases at V and 5 bases at J; junction bases unmatched: 12. Germline values: CDR1 MNHEY, CDR2 SVGAGI. The CDR3 is 16 amino acids. CDR3 amino acids: CASSNLPGQGNNEQYF. CDR3 DNA: TGTGCCAGCAGTAACTTACCGGGACAGGGGAATAACGAGCAGTACTTC.

The chain carries TRBV2 and TRBJ2-7, with TRBD2 matching 8 bases. Trimming at V came to 5 bases and at J to 7 bases, leaving 1 base not matched to a gene. The germline CDR1 and CDR2 sequences are SNHLY and FYNNEI. The CDR3 is 11 residues long. The CDR3 bases are TGTGCCAGCAGTACTAGCGGAGAGCAGTACTTC. This sequence encodes CASSTSGEQYF.

The chain is built from TRBV6-6 and TRBJ2-5; D may be TRBD1 (5 bases). Germline V gene sequence: CDR1 MNHNY, CDR2 SVGAGI (reference sequence). The CDR3 has 14 amino acids. Deletions cut 4 bases from V and 5 bases from J, with 14 bases between. The CDR3 protein is CASSWRQGSETQYF. CDR3 DNA: TGTGCCAGCAGTTGGCGCCAGGGAAGCGAGACCCAGTACTTC.

V usage is TRBV2 and J usage is TRBJ1-4; TRBD1 aligns across 10 bases. Losses at the gene ends were 2 bases for V and 14 bases for J; bases not matched to a gene: 8. The germline gives CDR1 SNHLY, CDR2 FYNNEI. The CDR3 totals 14 residues. The CDR3, as DNA: TGTGCCAGCAGTGAACAGGGACAGGGGCCAGGGCTGTTTTTT. The encoded protein is CASSEQGQGPGLFF.

J is TRBJ1-3 and V is TRBV2; the match to TRBD1 covers 10 bases. Trimming took 7 bases from V and 0 from J; bases not matched to a gene: 9. The V gene's germline CDR1 is SNHLY and CDR2 FYNNEI. The CDR3 is 17 amino acids. In DNA form, the CDR3 reads TGTGCCAGCACTCAGGACAGGGGGGCTTACTCTGGAAACACCATATATTTT. This codes for CASTQDRGAYSGNTIYF. The entire variable domain, with the rest obtained from reference TRBV2 and TRBJ1-3, is as follows: EPEVTQTPSHQVTQMGQEVILRCVPISNHLYFYWYRQILGQKVEFLVSFYNNEISEKSEIFDDQFSVERPDGSNFTLKIRSTKLEDSAMYFCASTQDRGAYSGNTIYFGEGSWLTVV.

In its sample, this clone was seen a few times. The chain employs TRBV4-1 and TRBJ2-7; D is perhaps TRBD1 (6 bases). The CDR3 covers 15 residues. V was clipped by 5 bases and J by 3 bases, with 17 bases between them. Germline CDR1 MGHRA, CDR2 YSYEKL. This CDR3 is CASSYDTQGFYEQYF. The CDR3 region has the DNA TGCGCCAGCAGCTACGACACGCAGGGGTTCTACGAGCAGTACTTC.

The genes are TRBV13 and TRBJ2-7; D unresolved. Germline lookup yields CDR1 PRHDT and CDR2 FYEKMQ (reference sequence). V was clipped by 1 base and J by 2 bases, with 9 bases between them. The CDR3 totals 14 residues. CDR3 nucleotide sequence: TGTGCCAGCAGCTTAGCACCAGGCCCCTACGAGCAGTACTTC. Encoded protein: CASSLAPGPYEQYF.

V and J are TRBV5-6 and TRBJ2-3; 8 bases match TRBD2. V was clipped by 2 bases and J by 6 bases; unmatched bases: 11. The germline CDR1 and CDR2 sequences are SGHDT and YYEEEE. CDR3 length: 16 residues. CDR3 DNA sequence: TGTGCCAGCAGCTTCGTGACGAGCGGGGGCTCCGATACGCAGTATTTT. It is translated as CASSFVTSGGSDTQYF. The variable domain in full, completed from reference TRBV5-6 and TRBJ2-3, reads DAGVTQSPTHLIKTRGQQVTLRCSPKSGHDTVSWYQQALGQGPQFIFQYYEEEERQRGNFPDRFSGHQFPNYSSELNVNALLLGDSALYLCASSFVTSGGSDTQYFGPGTRLTVL.

J is TRBJ2-5 and V is TRBV7-9, with a possible D match to TRBD1 (5 bases). V shed 1 base and J shed 5 bases, with 11 bases lying between them. The germline gives CDR1 SEHNR, CDR2 FQNEAQ (reference sequence). The CDR3 has 14 residues. The CDR3 reads CASSLGQLGETQYF. In nucleotides, the CDR3 is TGTGCCAGCAGCTTAGGACAGCTCGGGGAGACCCAGTACTTC.

This clone came up once. This chain joins TRBV5-4 and TRBJ2-3, with 11 bases identical to TRBD2. Germline CDR1 reads SGHNT; CDR2 reads YYREEE (reference sequence). The CDR3 consists of 15 residues. V dropped 6 bases and J dropped 2; count of bases not matched to a gene: 5. The CDR3 protein is CASNPGLAVTDTQYF. CDR3 coding DNA: TGTGCCAGCAACCCGGGACTAGCGGTCACAGATACGCAGTATTTT.

The rearrangement uses TRBV4-1 and TRBJ1-2; D ambiguous. V lost 0 bases to trimming and J lost 1 base, with 9 bases between them. Germline-derived CDR1 and CDR2 are MGHRA and YSYEKL. The CDR3 has 15 amino acids. This chain's CDR3 is CASSQDGGDNYGYTF. Written as DNA, the CDR3 is TGCGCCAGCAGCCAAGATGGTGGAGATAACTATGGCTACACCTTC.

This clone turned up a few times. This chain joins TRBV2 and TRBJ1-2; no definite D call. Germline lookup yields CDR1 SNHLY and CDR2 FYNNEI. The CDR3 sequence is 15 residues long. The V end was cut by 4 bases, the J end by 2 bases, with 14 bases between. The CDR3 sequence: CASSVPRSNNYGYTF. CDR3 bases: TGTGCCAGCAGTGTTCCTCGCAGTAACAACTATGGCTACACCTTC.

The chain is built from TRBV6-1 and TRBJ1-4, with 9 bases fitting TRBD1. This CDR3 comprises 15 residues. The germline CDR1 and CDR2 sequences are MNHNS and SASEGT. V dropped 6 bases and J dropped 8; count of bases not matched to a gene: 10. The CDR3 DNA follows: TGTGCCAGCAGCGCTAACAGGGGGCTGGGAGAAAAACTGTTTTTT. This translates into CASSANRGLGEKLFF.

The genes are TRBV6-5 and TRBJ1-5; TRBD1 agrees at 8 bases. V was pared by 6 bases and J by 6 bases, with 7 bases of the junction left unmatched. Germline lookup yields CDR1 MNHEY and CDR2 SVGAGI. CDR3 size: 14 residues. CDR3 sequence: CASRDRGEGQPQHF. CDR3 bases: TGTGCCAGCAGAGACAGGGGCGAGGGTCAGCCCCAGCATTTT.